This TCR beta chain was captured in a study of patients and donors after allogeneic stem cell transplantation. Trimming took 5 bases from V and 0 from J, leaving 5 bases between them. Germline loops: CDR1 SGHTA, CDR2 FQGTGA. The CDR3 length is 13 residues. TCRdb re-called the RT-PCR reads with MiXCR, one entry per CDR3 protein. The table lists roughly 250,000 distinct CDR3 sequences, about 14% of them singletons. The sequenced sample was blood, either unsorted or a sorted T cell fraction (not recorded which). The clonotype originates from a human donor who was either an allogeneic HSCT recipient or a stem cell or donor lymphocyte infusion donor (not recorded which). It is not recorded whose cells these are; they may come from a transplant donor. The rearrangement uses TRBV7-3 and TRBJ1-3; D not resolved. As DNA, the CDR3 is TGTGCCAGCAGCGTCGCCTCTGGAAACACCATATATTTT. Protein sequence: CASSVASGNTIYF.